In this sample, the clone carrying this T cell receptor (beta chain) turned up once. Its specificity is not known. These data are taken from a study of T cell repertoires in cytomegalovirus infection. Germline V gives CDR1 SGHRS, CDR2 YFSETQ. Trimming took 1 base from V and 5 from J; bases not matched to a gene: 7. This CDR3 region has 16 residues. TCRdb re-called the reads through MiXCR, storing one row per CDR3 protein. The table shows about 830,000 distinct CDR3 sequences, with around a third occurring only once. This TCR was recovered from a human donor in good health (CMV status not recorded). Some clones in this sample may be carry-over from other donors' samples. This specimen consisted of cultured CD8+ T cells from PBMCs, obtained from culture after CMV antigen stimulation. This chain uses TRBV5-1 with TRBJ2-1; the match to TRBD2 covers 9 bases. The CDR3 region is CASSLKRGAVDNEQFF. Written as DNA, the CDR3 is TGCGCCAGCAGCTTGAAGCGGGGGGCCGTTGACAATGAGCAGTTCTTC. The full variable domain, completed using reference TRBV5-1 and TRBJ2-1, is KAGVTQTPRYLIKTRGQQVTLSCSPISGHRSVSWYQQTPGQGLQFLFEYFSETQRNKGNFPGRFSGRQFSNSRSEMNVSTLELGDSALYLCASSLKRGAVDNEQFFGPGTRLTVL.